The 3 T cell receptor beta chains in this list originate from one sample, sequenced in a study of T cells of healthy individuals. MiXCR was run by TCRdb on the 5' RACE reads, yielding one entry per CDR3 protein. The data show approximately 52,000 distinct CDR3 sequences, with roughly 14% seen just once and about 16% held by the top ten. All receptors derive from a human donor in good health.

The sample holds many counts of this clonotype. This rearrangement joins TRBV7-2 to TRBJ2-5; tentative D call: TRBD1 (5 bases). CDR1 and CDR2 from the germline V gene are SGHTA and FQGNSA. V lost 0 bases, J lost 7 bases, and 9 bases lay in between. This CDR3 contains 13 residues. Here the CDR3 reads CASSLAHQGTQYF. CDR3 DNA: TGTGCCAGCAGCTTAGCCCACCAGGGGACCCAGTACTTC.

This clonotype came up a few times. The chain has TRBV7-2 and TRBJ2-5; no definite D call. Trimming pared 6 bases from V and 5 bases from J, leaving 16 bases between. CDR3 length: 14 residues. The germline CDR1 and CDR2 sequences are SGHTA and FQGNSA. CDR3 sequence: CASSAIMSGETQYF. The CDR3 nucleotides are TGTGCCAGCAGTGCGATCATGAGTGGGGAGACCCAGTACTTC.

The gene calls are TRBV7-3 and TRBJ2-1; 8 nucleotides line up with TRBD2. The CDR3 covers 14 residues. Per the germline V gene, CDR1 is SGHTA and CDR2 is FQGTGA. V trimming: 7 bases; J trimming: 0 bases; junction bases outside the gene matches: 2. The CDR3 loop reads CASTRGGSYNEQFF. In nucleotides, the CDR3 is TGTGCCAGCACTCGGGGGGGCTCCTACAATGAGCAGTTCTTC.